This TCR beta chain came from a study of cytomegalovirus exposure and HLA in healthy donors. General study points: Previously analyzed data showed that most TCR beta V segments were productive at a frequency of about 87% or about 30%. The authors enumerated 180 or so TCR beta chains as linked to cytomegalovirus.

PCR was performed using 60 Vbeta and 13 Jbeta primers. Data came from immunoSEQ multiplex PCR; TCRdb stores just in-frame clones and leaves some out. The data hold just over 25,000 clones, with about 70% observed a single time. With V trimmed by 6 bases and J by 0 bases, 5 bases remained unmatched. Germline assignment: CDR1 MNHEY and CDR2 SMNVEV (reference sequence). CDR3 length equals 15 residues. This clone occurred once. Antigen: not known. This receptor was identified in a woman aged 50 to 65 in good health and CMV-seronegative. The chain joins TRBV27 to TRBJ1-1; TRBD1 agrees at 9 bases. Sequencing was performed on PBMCs. CDR3 amino acids: CASRHNRGLNTEAFF. Here the CDR3 DNA reads TGTGCCAGCAGACACAACAGGGGGCTGAACACTGAAGCTTTCTTT.